Following are 12 T cell receptor beta chains from one sample sequenced in a study of CD4 and CD8 cells across lung adenocarcinoma regions. TCRdb called the PCR reads again in MiXCR, with one record for every CDR3 protein. The sample has some 11,000 distinct CDR3 sequences; roughly three fifths are singletons. The sequencing input was CD8+ T cells from the margin of a lung tumor. The receptors here all came from a male donor with lung adenocarcinoma. The CD4 and CD8 labels of this study may be unreliable.

This chain joins TRBV28 and TRBJ2-5, with unresolved D. V was shortened by 3 bases and J by 0 bases, with 5 bases between the two germline ends. The CDR3 sequence is 13 residues long. The germline V gene encodes CDR1 MDHEN and CDR2 SYDVKM. CDR3 protein: CASSLGNQETQYF. DNA of the CDR3: TGTGCCAGCAGTTTGGGGAACCAAGAGACCCAGTACTTC.

This clonotype was seen at least ten times. The chain combines TRBV27 with TRBJ2-1; 7 nucleotides agree with TRBD2. After removal of 3 bases from V and 9 bases from J, the junction contained 5 bases not matched to a gene. This CDR3 has 13 residues. Per the germline V gene, CDR1 is MNHEY and CDR2 is SMNVEV (reference sequence). CDR3 sequence: CASSFTSAGEQFF. DNA for the CDR3: TGTGCCAGCAGTTTCACTAGCGCGGGTGAGCAGTTCTTC.

This clonotype appeared a few times. DNA for the CDR3: TGTGCCAGCAGCCCGCCGGGACCGCGAGCTGAGCAGTTCTTC. It is translated as CASSPPGPRAEQFF. The genes are TRBV7-2 and TRBJ2-1, with D perhaps given as TRBD1 or TRBD2 (5 bases each). V lost 5 bases and J 9 bases, leaving 17 bases between the germline ends. The CDR3 consists of 14 residues. CDR1 and CDR2 (germline): SGHTA, FQGNSA.

The chain recombines TRBV27 with TRBJ2-5, with 7 nucleotides matching TRBD1. The J call may be faulty, since TRBJ2-7 better matches the DNA end. The CDR3 extends over 13 amino acids. Germline loops: CDR1 MNHEY, CDR2 SMNVEV (reference sequence). In DNA form, the CDR3 reads TGTGCCAGCAGTTTCCAGGGGGATGTCGAGCAGTACTTC. Translating it yields CASSFQGDVEQYF.

J is TRBJ1-1 and V is TRBV3-1; no clear D. The germline V gene encodes CDR1 LGHDT and CDR2 YNNKEL (reference sequence). There are 14 residues in the CDR3. V lost 6 bases and J lost 1, with 12 bases in between. In DNA, the CDR3 is TGTGCCAGCAGAGCTACCCCCGGGAACACTGAAGCTTTCTTT. This translates into CASRATPGNTEAFF.

The V and J genes are TRBV6-5 and TRBJ2-1; 10 bases fit TRBD2. The J call is uncertain, as TRBJ2-5 better fits the DNA end. Germline V lookup: CDR1 MNHEY, CDR2 SVGAGI. The CDR3 loop spans 15 amino acids. CDR3 nucleotide sequence: TGTGCCAGCAGTTACAGGACTAGCGGCCAAGAGACCCAGTACTTC. Its protein product is CASSYRTSGQETQYF.

In its sample, this clonotype was seen a few times. The chain employs TRBV6-1 and TRBJ2-5; tentatively, D is TRBD2 (5 bases). Per the germline V gene, CDR1 is MNHNS and CDR2 is SASEGT. This CDR3 comprises 14 residues. Trimming cost V 6 bases and J 5 bases, with 16 bases left between them. The CDR3 DNA reads TGTGCCAGCAGACCCTCACTAGAACGCGAGACCCAGTACTTC. This translates into CASRPSLERETQYF.

This clonotype showed up many times. The chain employs TRBV10-3 and TRBJ2-7; D uncertain. This CDR3 contains 15 residues. CDR1 and CDR2 from the germline V gene are ENHRY and SYGVKD. Trimming took off 6 bases at V and 1 base at J, with 16 bases between the two ends. CDR3 nucleotides: TGTGCCATCAGCCTCCTGGCCCCTCAATCCTACGAGCAGTACTTC. Residues: CAISLLAPQSYEQYF.

In its sample, this clonotype was seen a few times. The genes are TRBV6-1 and TRBJ2-1; TRBD1 matches at 10 bases. J gave up 5 bases and V 9 bases, and 7 bases lay outside the gene matches. This CDR3 has 14 residues. The germline V gene encodes CDR1 MNHNS and CDR2 SASEGT. The CDR3 DNA reads as TGTGCCAGTTTCGGGACAGGGGAACACAATGAGCAGTTCTTC. Protein product: CASFGTGEHNEQFF.

The table lists this clonotype with many counts. The rearrangement joins TRBV10-1 to TRBJ2-3; D not certain. Germline-derived CDR1 and CDR2 are WNHNN and SYGVQD (reference sequence). The CDR3 is made up of 15 amino acids. The V gene lost 3 bases and the J gene lost 0 bases, with 10 bases spanning the gap. The chain's CDR3 is CASSEDLTSTDTQYF. In DNA, the CDR3 is TGCGCCAGCAGTGAAGACTTGACTAGCACAGATACGCAGTATTTT.

This clonotype was recorded only once. The chain employs TRBV6-1 and TRBJ2-1; D gene uncertain. The assigned J gene may be wrong: the sequence end matches TRBJ2-7 better. The CDR3 runs to 13 residues. Per the germline V gene, CDR1 is MNHNS and CDR2 is SASEGT. The CDR3 is CATRFGRSDAQYF. The CDR3, as DNA: TGTGCCACTCGATTCGGGCGCTCCGATGCGCAGTACTTC.

The rearrangement joins TRBV10-3 to TRBJ2-1, with 11 positions matching TRBD2. The CDR3 runs to 15 residues. V lost 6 bases to trimming and J lost 5 bases; unmatched junction nucleotides: 6. Germline values: CDR1 ENHRY, CDR2 SYGVKD. In DNA, the CDR3 is TGTGCCATCAGAACTAGCGGGGGAGGCCACAATGAGCAGTTCTTC. Amino acids: CAIRTSGGGHNEQFF.